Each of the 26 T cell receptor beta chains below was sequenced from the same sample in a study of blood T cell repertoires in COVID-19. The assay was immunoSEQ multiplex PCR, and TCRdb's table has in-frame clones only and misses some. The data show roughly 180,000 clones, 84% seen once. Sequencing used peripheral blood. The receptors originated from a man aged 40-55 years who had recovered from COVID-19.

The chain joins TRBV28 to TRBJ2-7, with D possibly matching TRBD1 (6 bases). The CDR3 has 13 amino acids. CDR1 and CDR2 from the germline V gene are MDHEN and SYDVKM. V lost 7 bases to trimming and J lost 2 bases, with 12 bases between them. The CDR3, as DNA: TGTGCCAGCAATCGGGACATCACCTACGAGCAGTACTTC. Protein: CASNRDITYEQYF.

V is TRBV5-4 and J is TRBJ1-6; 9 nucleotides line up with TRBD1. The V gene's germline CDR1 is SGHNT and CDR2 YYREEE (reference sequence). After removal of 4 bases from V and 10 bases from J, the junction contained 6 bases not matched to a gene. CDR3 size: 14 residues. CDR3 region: CASSLRDRASPLHF. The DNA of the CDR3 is TGTGCCAGCAGCCTCCGGGACAGGGCATCACCCCTCCACTTT. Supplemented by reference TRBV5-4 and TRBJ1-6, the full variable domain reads ETGVTQSPTHLIKTRGQQVTLRCSSQSGHNTVSWYQQALGQGPQFIFQYYREEENGRGNFPPRFSGLQFPNYSSELNVNALELDDSALYLCASSLRDRASPLHFGNGTRLTVT.

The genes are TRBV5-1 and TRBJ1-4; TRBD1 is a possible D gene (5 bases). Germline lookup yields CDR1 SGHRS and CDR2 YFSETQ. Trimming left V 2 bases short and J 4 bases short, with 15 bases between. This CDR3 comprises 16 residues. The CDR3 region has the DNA TGCGCCAGCAGCTTAAACCCGGGGGGGAATAATGAAAAACTGTTTTTT. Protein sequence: CASSLNPGGNNEKLFF.

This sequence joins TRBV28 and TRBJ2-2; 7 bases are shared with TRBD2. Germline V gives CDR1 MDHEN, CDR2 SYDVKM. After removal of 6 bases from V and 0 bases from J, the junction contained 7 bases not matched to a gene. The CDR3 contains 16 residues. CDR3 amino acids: CASRLGLVSNTGELFF. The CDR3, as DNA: TGTGCCAGCAGGCTAGGACTAGTTTCGAACACCGGGGAGCTGTTTTTT.

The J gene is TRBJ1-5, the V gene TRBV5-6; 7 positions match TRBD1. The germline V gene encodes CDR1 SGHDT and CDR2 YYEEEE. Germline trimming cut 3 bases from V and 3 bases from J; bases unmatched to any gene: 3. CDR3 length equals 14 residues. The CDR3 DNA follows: TGTGCCAGCAGCTCGACAGGGTTCAATCAGCCCCAGCATTTT. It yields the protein CASSSTGFNQPQHF.

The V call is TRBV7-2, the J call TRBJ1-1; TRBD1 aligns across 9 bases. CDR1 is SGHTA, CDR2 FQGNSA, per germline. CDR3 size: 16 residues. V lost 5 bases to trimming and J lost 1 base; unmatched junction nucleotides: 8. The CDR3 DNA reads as TGTGCCAGCAGCCCCTTTCCGGGACAGGGGAACACTGAAGCTTTCTTT. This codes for CASSPFPGQGNTEAFF. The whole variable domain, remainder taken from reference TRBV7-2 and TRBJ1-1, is GAGVSQSPSNKVTEKGKDVELRCDPISGHTALYWYRQSLGQGLEFLIYFQGNSAPDKSGLPSDRFSAERTGGSVSTLTIQRTQQEDSAVYLCASSPFPGQGNTEAFFGQGTRLTVV.

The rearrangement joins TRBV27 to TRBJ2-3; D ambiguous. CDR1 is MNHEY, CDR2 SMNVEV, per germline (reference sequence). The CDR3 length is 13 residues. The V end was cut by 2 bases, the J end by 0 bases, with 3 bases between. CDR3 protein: CASSLASTDTQYF. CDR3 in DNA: TGTGCCAGCAGTTTAGCGAGCACAGATACGCAGTATTTT.

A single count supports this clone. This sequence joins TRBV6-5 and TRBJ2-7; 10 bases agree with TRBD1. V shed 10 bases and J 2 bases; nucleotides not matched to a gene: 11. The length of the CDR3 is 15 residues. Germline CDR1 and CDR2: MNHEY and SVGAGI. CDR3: CATKDRGYLPYEQYF. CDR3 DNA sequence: TGTGCCACGAAGGACAGGGGGTACCTTCCCTACGAGCAGTACTTC.

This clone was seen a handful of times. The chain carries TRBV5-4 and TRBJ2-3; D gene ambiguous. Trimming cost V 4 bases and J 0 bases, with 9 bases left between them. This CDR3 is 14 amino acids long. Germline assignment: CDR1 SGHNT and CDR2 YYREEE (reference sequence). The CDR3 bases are TGTGCCAGCAGCGAAGAGGCTAGCACAGATACGCAGTATTTT. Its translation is CASSEEASTDTQYF.

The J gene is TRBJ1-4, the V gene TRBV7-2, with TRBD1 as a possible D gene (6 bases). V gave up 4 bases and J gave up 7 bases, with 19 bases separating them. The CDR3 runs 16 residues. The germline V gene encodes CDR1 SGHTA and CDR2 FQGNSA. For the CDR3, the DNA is TGTGCCAGCAGCTGGGGGCACAGGGATCTTCGTGAAAAACTGTTTTTT. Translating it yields CASSWGHRDLREKLFF.

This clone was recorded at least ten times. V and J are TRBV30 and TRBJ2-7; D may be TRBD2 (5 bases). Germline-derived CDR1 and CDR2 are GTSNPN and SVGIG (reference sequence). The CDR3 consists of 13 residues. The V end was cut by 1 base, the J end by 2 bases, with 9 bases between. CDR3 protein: CAWSDGVTYEQYF. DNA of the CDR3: TGTGCCTGGAGTGACGGGGTCACCTACGAGCAGTACTTC.

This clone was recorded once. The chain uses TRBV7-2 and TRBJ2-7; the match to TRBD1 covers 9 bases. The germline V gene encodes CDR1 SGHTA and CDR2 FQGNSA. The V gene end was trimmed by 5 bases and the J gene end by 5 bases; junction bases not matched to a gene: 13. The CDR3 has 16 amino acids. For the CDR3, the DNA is TGTGCCAGCAGCCCACGAGTGCACAGGGGGCAAGACGAGCAGTACTTC. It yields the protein CASSPRVHRGQDEQYF.

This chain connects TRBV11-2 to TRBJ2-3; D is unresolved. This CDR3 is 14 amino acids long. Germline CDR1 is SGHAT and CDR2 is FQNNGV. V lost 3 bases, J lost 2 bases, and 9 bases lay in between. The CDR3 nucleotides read TGTGCCAGCAGCTTCGGTGTCTACACAGATACGCAGTATTTT. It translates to CASSFGVYTDTQYF.

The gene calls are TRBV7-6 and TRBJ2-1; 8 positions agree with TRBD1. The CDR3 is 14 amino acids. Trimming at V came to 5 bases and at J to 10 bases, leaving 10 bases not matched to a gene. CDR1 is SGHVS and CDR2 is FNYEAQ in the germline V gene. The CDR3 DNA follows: TGTGCCAGCAGCCATCCGGACAGGGTTAGCGAGCAGTTCTTC. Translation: CASSHPDRVSEQFF.

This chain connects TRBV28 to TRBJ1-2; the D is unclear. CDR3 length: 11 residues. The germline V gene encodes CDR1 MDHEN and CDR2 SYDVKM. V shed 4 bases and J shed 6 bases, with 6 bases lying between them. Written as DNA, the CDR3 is TGTGCCAGCAGTTACCGGGATGGCTACACCTTC. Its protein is CASSYRDGYTF.

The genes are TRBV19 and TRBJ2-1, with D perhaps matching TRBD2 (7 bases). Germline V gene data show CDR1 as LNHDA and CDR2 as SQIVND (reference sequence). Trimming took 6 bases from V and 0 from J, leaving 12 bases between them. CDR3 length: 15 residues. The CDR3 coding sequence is TGTGCCAGTAGGAGTGCGGGGGCCTCCTACAATGAGCAGTTCTTC. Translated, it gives CASRSAGASYNEQFF.

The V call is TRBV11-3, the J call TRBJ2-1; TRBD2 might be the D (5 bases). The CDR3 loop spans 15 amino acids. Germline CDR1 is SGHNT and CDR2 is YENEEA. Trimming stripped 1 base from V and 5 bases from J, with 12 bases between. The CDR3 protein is CASSLGGLPNNEQFF. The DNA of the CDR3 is TGTGCCAGCAGCTTAGGAGGACTGCCAAACAATGAGCAGTTCTTC.

Here the CDR3 DNA reads TGTGCCAGCAGTTACTCGGGACAGTATCGTGAAAAACTGTTTTTT. Protein: CASSYSGQYREKLFF. The chain couples TRBV6-2 or TRBV6-3 to TRBJ1-4; TRBD1 matches at 7 bases. The V and J ends lost 0 bases and 7 bases, in that order; junction bases with no gene match: 5. The CDR3 runs 15 residues. Germline-derived CDR1 and CDR2 are MNHEY and SVGEGT.

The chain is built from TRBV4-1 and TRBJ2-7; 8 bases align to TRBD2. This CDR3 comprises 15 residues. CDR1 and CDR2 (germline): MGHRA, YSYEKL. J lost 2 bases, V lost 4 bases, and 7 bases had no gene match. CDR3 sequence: CASSPRVGLAYEQYF. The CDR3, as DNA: TGCGCCAGCAGCCCCAGGGTGGGACTAGCCTACGAGCAGTACTTC.

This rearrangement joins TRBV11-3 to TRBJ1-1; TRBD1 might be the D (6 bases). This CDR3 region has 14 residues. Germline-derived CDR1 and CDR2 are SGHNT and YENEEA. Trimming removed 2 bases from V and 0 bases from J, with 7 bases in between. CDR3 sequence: CASSLSGVNTEAFF. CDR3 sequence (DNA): TGTGCCAGCAGCTTATCAGGGGTGAACACTGAAGCTTTCTTT.

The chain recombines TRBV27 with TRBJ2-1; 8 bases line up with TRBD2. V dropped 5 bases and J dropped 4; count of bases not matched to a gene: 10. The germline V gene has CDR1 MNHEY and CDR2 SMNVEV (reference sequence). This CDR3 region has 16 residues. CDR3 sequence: CASSLGLSGGYNEQFF. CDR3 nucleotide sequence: TGTGCCAGCAGTCTAGGACTAAGCGGGGGTTACAATGAGCAGTTCTTC.

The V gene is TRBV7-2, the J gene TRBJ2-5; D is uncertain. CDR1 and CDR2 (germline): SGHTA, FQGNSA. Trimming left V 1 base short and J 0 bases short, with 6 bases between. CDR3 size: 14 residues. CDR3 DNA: TGTGCCAGCAGCTTAGGCACACACCAAGAGACCCAGTACTTC. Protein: CASSLGTHQETQYF.

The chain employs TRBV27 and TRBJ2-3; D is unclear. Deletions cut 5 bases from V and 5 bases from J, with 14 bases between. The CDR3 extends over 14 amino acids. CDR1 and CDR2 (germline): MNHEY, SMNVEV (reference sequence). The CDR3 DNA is TGTGCCAGCAGTCGCCCCCGCCCGGGAGATACGCAGTATTTT. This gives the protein CASSRPRPGDTQYF.

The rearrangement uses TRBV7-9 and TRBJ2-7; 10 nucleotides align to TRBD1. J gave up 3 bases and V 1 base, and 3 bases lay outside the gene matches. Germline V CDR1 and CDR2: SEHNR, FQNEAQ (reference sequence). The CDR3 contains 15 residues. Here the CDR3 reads CASSLEGQGNYEQYF. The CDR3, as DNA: TGTGCCAGCAGCTTAGAGGGACAGGGGAACTACGAGCAGTACTTC. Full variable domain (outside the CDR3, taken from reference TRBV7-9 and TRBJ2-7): DTGVSQNPRHKITKRGQNVTFRCDPISEHNRLYWYRQTLGQGPEFLTYFQNEAQLEKSRLLSDRFSAERPKGSFSTLEIQRTEQGDSAMYLCASSLEGQGNYEQYFGPGTRLTVT.

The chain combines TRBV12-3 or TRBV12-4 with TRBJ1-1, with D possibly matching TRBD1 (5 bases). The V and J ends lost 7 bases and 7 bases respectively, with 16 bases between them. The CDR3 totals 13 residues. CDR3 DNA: TGTGCCAGCACGGCGGGGACGAGGAGTGAAGCTTTCTTT. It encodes CASTAGTRSEAFF.

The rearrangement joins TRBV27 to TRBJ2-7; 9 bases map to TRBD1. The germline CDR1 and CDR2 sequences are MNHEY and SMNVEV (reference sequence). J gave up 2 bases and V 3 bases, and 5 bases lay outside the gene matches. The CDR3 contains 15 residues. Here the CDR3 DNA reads TGTGCCAGCAGTTTTACAGGGGGCGCCCCCTACGAGCAGTACTTC. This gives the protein CASSFTGGAPYEQYF.